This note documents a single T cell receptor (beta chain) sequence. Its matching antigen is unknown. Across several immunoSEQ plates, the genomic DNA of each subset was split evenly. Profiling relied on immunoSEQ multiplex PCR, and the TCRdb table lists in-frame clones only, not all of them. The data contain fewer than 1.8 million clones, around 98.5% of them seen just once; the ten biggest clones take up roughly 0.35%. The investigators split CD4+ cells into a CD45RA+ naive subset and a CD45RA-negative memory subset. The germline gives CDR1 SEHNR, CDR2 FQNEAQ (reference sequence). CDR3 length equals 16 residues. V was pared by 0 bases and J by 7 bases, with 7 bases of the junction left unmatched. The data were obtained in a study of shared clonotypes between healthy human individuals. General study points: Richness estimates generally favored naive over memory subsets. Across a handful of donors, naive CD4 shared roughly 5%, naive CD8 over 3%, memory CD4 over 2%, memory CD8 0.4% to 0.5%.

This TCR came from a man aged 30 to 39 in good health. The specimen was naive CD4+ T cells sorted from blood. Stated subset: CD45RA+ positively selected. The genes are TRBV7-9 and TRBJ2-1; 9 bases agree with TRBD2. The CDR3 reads CASSLASGRWMNEQFF. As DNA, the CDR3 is TGTGCCAGCAGCTTAGCTAGCGGGAGATGGATGAATGAGCAGTTCTTC. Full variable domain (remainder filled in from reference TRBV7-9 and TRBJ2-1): DTGVSQNPRHKITKRGQNVTFRCDPISEHNRLYWYRQTLGQGPEFLTYFQNEAQLEKSRLLSDRFSAERPKGSFSTLEIQRTEQGDSAMYLCASSLASGRWMNEQFFGPGTRLTVL.